This record covers a single TCR beta chain. Germline CDR1 SEHNR, CDR2 FQNEAQ (reference sequence). Trimming shortened V by 1 base and J by 5 bases, and 18 bases separated the two germline ends. The CDR3 consists of 17 residues. The method was immunoSEQ multiplex PCR; TCRdb's version includes in-frame clones alone and lacks a portion of them. This repertoire shows about 57,000 clones, approximately 80% found once; its top ten account for approximately 0.8%. This entry belongs to a study of memory CD4+ T cells and cytomegalovirus serostatus. Study-level information: Healthy Belgian adult donors included about nine CMV-positive and some 24 CMV-negative people.

Single viable CD3+CD4+CD8-CD45RO+ cells were sorted as the memory CD4+ T cells. CD4+ T cells were isolated by positive magnetic selection. The source of this sequence is an adult in good health and CMV-seronegative. The sequencing sample was made of memory CD4+ T cells from blood. V usage is TRBV7-9 and J usage is TRBJ1-5; no clear D. For the CDR3, the DNA is TGTGCCAGCAGCTTAGTAGGAGGGAAGGACGGCGATCAGCCCCAGCATTTT. It yields the protein CASSLVGGKDGDQPQHF.